Included here is one TCR beta chain sequence, with context. Its specificity is not known. TCRdb's table, derived via immunoSEQ multiplex PCR, lists solely in-frame clones and lacks some. In the table there are 200,000 to 250,000 clones, 85% to 95% of which are singletons. CDR1 is ENHRY, CDR2 SYGVKD, per germline. V was trimmed by 2 bases and J by 0 bases, leaving 8 bases between them. CDR3 size: 15 residues. The entry originates in a study of T cell responses to AZD1222 COVID-19 vaccine. Study-wide points: Unmutated regions of variants are reportedly targeted by nearly half of spike-specific TCRs. Every sample of the repertoires postdated the peak T cell response. The span of vaccine-associated CD4 TCRs extended across spike, with dominance at 160-218 and 743-854. Only a handful of AZD1222 recipients were seropositive at baseline.

The sample was peripheral blood, taken on day 0 of MenACWY control vaccination. This chain joins TRBV10-3 and TRBJ1-3; no reliable D call. This clonotype originated in an adult in good health. CDR3 in DNA: TGTGCCATCAGTGAGGCCCGAAGCTCTGGAAACACCATATATTTT. This codes for CAISEARSSGNTIYF.